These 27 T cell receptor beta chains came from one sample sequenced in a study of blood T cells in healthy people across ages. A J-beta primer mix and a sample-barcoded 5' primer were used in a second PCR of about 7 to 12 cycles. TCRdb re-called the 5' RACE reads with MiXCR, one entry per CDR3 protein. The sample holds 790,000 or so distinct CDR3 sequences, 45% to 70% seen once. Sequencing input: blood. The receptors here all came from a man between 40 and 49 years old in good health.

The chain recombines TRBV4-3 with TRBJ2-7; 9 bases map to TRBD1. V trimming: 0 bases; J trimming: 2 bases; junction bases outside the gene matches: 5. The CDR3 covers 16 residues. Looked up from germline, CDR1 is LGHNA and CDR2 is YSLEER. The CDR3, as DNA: TGCGCCAGCAGCCAAGATTCAAGACAGGGGGCCTACGAGCAGTACTTC. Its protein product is CASSQDSRQGAYEQYF.

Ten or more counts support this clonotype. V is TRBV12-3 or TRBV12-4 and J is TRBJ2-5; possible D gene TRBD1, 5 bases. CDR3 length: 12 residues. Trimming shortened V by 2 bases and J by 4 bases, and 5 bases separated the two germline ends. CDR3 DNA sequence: TGTGCCAGCAGTTTAAGGGGAGAGACCCAGTACTTC. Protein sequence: CASSLRGETQYF.

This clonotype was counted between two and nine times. Here the CDR3 reads CSASGTLSGTSDTQYF. DNA of the CDR3: TGCAGTGCTAGTGGGACCCTCAGCGGGACTTCAGATACGCAGTATTTT. The genes are TRBV20-1 and TRBJ2-3, with 7 bases that match TRBD2. The J segment lost 4 bases and the V segment lost 3 bases, leaving 13 bases of the junction unmatched. The CDR3 extends over 16 amino acids. CDR1 and CDR2 (germline): DFQATT, SNEGSKA (reference sequence).

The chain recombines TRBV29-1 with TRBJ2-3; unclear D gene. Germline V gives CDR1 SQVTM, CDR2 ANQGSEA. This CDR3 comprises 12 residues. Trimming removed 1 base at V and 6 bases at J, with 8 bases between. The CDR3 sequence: CSVEGDADTQYF. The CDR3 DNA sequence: TGCAGCGTTGAAGGGGATGCGGATACGCAGTATTTT.

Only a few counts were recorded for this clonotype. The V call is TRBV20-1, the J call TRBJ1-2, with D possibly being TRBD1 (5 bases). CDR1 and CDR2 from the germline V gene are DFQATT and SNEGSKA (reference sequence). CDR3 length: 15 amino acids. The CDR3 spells CSAEPLRDQGYGYTF. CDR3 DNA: TGCAGCGCGGAGCCCCTCAGGGACCAGGGCTATGGCTACACCTTC.

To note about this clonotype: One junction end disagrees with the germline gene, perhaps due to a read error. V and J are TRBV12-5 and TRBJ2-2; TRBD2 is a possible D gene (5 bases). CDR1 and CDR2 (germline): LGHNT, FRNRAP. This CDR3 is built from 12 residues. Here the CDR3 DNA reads TGTACTAGTGGTCTAAGTACCGGGGAGCTGTTTTTT. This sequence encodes CTSGLSTGELFF. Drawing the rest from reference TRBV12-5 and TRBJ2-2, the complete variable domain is DARVTQTPRHKVTEMGQEVTMRCQPILGHNTVFWYRQTMMQGLELLAYFRNRAPLDDSGMPKDRFSAEMPDATLATLKIQPSEPRDSAVYFCTSGLSTGELFFGEGSRLTVL.

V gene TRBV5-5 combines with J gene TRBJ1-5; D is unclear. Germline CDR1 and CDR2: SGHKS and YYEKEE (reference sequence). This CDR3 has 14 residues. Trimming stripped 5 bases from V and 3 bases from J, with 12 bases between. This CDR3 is CASSPGSFNQPQHF. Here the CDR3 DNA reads TGTGCCAGCAGTCCGGGCAGTTTCAATCAGCCCCAGCATTTT.

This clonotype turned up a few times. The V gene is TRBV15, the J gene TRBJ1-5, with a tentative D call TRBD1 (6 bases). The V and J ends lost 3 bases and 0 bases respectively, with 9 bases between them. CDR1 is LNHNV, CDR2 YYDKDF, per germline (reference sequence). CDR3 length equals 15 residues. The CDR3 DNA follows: TGTGCCACCAGCAGTCGACAGGTTAGCAATCAGCCCCAGCATTTT. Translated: CATSSRQVSNQPQHF.

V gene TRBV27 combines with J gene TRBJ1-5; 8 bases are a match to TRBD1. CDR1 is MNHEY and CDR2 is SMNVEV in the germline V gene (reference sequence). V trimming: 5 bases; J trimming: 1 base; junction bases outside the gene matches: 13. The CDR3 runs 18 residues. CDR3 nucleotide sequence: TGTGCCAGCAGTGCTGGACAGGGATCCTTTAGGAGCAATCAGCCCCAGCATTTT. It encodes CASSAGQGSFRSNQPQHF.

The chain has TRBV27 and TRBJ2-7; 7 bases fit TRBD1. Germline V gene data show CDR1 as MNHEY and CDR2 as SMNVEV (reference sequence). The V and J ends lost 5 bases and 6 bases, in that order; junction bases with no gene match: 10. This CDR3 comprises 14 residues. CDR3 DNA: TGTGCCAGCAGTCCGATCCGGGCAGGGGGCGAGCAGTACTTC. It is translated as CASSPIRAGGEQYF.

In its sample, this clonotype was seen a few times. The CDR3 protein is CASGWGVAGEETQYF. Here the CDR3 DNA reads TGTGCTAGTGGTTGGGGAGTAGCGGGAGAAGAGACCCAGTACTTC. The chain couples TRBV12-5 to TRBJ2-4; TRBD2 matches 9 bases. The DNA end is a closer match to TRBJ2-5, so the J assignment may be wrong. CDR1 is LGHNT, CDR2 FRNRAP, per germline. CDR3 length: 15 residues.

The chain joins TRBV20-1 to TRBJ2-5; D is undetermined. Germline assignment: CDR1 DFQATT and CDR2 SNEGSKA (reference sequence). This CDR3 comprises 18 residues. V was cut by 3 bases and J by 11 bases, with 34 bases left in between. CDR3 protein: CSASWAGHLSHSYNEQYF. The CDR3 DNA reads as TGCAGTGCTAGCTGGGCAGGCCATCTCTCTCATTCCTACAATGAGCAGTACTTC.

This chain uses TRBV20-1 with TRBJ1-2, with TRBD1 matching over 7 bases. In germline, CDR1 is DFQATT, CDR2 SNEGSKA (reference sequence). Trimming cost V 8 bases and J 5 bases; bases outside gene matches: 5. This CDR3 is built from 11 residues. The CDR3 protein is CSRQGWYGYTF. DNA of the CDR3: TGCAGTCGACAGGGATGGTATGGCTACACCTTC.

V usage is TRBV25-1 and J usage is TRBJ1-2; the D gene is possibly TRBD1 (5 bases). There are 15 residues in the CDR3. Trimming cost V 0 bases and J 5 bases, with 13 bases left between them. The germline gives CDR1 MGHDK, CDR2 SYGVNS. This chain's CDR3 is CASSEYGQGPYGYTF. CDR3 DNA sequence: TGTGCCAGCAGTGAATATGGGCAGGGTCCTTATGGCTACACCTTC.

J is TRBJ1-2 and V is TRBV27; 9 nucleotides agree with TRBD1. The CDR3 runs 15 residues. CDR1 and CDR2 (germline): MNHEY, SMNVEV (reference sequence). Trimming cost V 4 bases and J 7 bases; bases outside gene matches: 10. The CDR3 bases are TGTGCCAGCAGTTCCGGACAGGGGAAGATTGGTGGCTACACCTTC. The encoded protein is CASSSGQGKIGGYTF.

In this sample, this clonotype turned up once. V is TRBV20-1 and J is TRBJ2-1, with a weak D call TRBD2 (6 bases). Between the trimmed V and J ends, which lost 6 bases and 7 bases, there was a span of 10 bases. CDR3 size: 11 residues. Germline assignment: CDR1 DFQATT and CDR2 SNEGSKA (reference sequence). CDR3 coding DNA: TGCAGTGCCCCGGGAGTTAATGAGCAGTTCTTC. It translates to CSAPGVNEQFF.

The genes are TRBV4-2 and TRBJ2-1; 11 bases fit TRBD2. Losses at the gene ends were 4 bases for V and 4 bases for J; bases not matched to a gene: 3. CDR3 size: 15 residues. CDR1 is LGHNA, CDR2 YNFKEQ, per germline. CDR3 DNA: TGTGCCAGCAGCCCCAGACTAGCGGGGTACAATGAGCAGTTCTTC. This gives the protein CASSPRLAGYNEQFF.

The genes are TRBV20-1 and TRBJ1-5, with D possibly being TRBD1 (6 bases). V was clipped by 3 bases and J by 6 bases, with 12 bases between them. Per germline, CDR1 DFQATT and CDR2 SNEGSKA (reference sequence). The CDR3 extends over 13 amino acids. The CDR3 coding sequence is TGCAGTGCTAGTCGGGGGCCTAGTCAGCCCCAGCATTTT. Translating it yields CSASRGPSQPQHF.

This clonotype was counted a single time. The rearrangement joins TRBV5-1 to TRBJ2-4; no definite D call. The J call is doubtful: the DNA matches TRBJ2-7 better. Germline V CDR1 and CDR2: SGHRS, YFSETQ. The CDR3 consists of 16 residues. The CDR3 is CASRTLNRDSYGEQYF. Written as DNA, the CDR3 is TGCGCCAGCAGGACCCTCAACAGAGATAGCTACGGCGAGCAGTACTTC.

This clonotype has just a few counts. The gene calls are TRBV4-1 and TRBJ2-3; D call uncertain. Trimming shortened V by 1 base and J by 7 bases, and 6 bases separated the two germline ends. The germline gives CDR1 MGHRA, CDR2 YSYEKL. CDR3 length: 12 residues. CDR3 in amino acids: CASSQAGYTQYF. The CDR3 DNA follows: TGCGCCAGCAGCCAAGCAGGTTATACGCAGTATTTT.

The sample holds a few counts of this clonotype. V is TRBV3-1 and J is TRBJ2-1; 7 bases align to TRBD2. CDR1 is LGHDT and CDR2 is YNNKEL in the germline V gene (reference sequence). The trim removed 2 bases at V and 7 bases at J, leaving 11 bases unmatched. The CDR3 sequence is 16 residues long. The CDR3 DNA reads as TGTGCCAGCAGCCAACTCTCACCGACGGGAGGAAATGAGCAGTTCTTC. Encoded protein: CASSQLSPTGGNEQFF.

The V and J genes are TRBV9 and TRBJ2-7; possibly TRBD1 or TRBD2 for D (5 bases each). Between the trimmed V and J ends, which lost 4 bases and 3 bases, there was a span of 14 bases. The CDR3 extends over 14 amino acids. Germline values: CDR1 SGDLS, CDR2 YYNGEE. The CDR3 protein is CASSPWDGVYEQYF. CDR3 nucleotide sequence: TGTGCCAGCAGCCCGTGGGACGGAGTCTACGAGCAGTACTTC.

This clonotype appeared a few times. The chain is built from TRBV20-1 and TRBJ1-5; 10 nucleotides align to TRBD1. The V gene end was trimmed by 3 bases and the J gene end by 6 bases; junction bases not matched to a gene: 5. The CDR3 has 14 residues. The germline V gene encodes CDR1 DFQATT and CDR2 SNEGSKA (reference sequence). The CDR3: CSARDRGLGQPQHF. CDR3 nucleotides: TGCAGTGCTAGGGACAGGGGGTTGGGTCAGCCCCAGCATTTT.

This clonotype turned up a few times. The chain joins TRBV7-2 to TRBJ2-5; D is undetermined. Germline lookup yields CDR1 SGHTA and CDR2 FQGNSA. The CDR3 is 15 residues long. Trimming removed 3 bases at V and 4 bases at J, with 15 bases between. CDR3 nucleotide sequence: TGTGCCAGCAGCTTGCCGACTGGTAATGTAGAGACCCAGTACTTC. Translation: CASSLPTGNVETQYF.

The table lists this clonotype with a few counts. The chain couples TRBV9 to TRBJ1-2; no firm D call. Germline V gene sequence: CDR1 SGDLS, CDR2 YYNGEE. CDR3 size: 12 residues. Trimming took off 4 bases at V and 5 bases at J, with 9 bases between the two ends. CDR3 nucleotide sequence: TGTGCCAGCAGCTTCGAGGGTTATGGCTACACCTTC. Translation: CASSFEGYGYTF.

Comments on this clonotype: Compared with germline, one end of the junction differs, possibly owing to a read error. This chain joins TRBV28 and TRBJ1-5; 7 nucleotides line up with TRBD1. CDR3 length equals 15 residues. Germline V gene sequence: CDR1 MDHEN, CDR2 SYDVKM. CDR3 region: CAGSFQGGIQETQYF. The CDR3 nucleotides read TGTGCCGGCAGTTTTCAGGGGGGGATCCAAGAGACCCAGTACTTT.

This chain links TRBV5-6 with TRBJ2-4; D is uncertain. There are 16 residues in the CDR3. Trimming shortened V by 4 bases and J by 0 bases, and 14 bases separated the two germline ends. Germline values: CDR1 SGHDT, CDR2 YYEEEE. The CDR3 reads CASSNRVLLAKNIQYF. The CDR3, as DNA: TGTGCCAGCAGCAACCGTGTTCTCCTAGCCAAAAACATTCAGTACTTC.